Detailed here is one T cell receptor (beta chain). Antigen specificity is unknown. Germline V gene sequence: CDR1 SGHRS, CDR2 YFSETQ. The CDR3 contains 16 residues. The junction had 6 bases not matched to a gene; V was cut back by 3 bases and J by 1 base. A J-beta primer mix and a sample-barcoded 5' primer were used in a second PCR of roughly 6 to 12 cycles. A single record per CDR3 protein comes from TCRdb applying MiXCR to the 5' RACE reads. The repertoire holds hundreds of thousands of distinct CDR3 sequences, roughly 52% seen once, with 13% in the top ten. This specimen belongs to a study of blood T cells in healthy people across ages. The study, taken as a whole, reports: Any conclusive comparison of naive versus antigen-experienced cells was prevented by using unsorted PBMCs. Unknown donor CMV status possibly confounded expanded clonotype changes.

This sequence originates from a man aged 25 to 40 in good health. The specimen sequenced was blood. The chain carries TRBV5-1 and TRBJ2-3, with TRBD1 matching over 9 bases. The CDR3 coding sequence is TGCGCCAGCAGCTACGGACAGGGGAGCGGCACAGATACGCAGTATTTT. Protein: CASSYGQGSGTDTQYF.